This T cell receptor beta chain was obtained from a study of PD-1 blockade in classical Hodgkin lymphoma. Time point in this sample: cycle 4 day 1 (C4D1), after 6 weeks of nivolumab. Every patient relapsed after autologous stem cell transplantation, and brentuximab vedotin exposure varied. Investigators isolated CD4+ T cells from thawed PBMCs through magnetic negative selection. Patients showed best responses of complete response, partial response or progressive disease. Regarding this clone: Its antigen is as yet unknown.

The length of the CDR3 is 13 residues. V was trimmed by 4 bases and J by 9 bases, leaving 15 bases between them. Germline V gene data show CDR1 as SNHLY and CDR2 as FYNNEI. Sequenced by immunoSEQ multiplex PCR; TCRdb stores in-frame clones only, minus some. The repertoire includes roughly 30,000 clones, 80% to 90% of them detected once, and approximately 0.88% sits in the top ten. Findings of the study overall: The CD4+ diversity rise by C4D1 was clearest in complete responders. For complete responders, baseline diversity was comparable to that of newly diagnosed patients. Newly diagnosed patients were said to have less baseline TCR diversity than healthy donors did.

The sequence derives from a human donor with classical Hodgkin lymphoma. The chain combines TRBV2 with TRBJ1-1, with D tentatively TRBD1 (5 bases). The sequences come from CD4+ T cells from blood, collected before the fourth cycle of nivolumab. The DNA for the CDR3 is TGTGCCAGCAGTGTGTCTTTGACAGCCCAAGCTTTCTTT. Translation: CASSVSLTAQAFF.